A selection of T cell receptor beta chains follows, all from one sample in a study of blood T cell repertoires in COVID-19. Using immunoSEQ multiplex PCR, the repertoire was profiled, and TCRdb retains in-frame clones only, with some absent. The sample comprises about 90,000 clones, over 80% of which are singletons, and about 10% rests with the top ten. Sample: peripheral blood. These receptor sequences come from a woman in her 70s with active or convalescent COVID-19. The CDR3 runs from the conserved cysteine through the conserved F or W. D genes are given only for firm matches. Size is omitted from some rows. Given values are once, few, many or a class for expanded clones.

TRBV24-1	TRBJ2-1	-	TRBD2	CATSAYARAGGRHEQFF	TGTGCCACCAGTGCCTATGCGCGAGCGGGGGGGCGTCATGAGCAGTTCTTC
TRBV29-1	TRBJ2-3	few	-	CSGRTPGTDTQYF	TGCAGCGGGAGGACTCCCGGGACAGATACGCAGTATTTT
TRBV2	TRBJ2-2	-	TRBD1	CASRGTGVNTGELFF	TGTGCCAGCAGGGGGACAGGGGTAAACACCGGGGAGCTGTTTTTT
TRBV19	TRBJ1-1	few	-	CASKGAQGTEAFF	TGTGCCAGTAAAGGGGCGCAGGGCACTGAAGCTTTCTTT
TRBV28	TRBJ1-6	-	-	CASSLNTGTLSPLHF	TGTGCCAGCAGTCTAAACACCGGGACACTATCACCCCTCCACTTT
TRBV10-3	TRBJ2-2	-	TRBD2	CAISETGGAGELFF	TGTGCCATCAGTGAGACCGGGGGGGCCGGGGAGCTGTTTTTT
TRBV7-2	TRBJ2-3	-	TRBD2	CASSWGRGSITDTQYF	TGTGCCAGCAGCTGGGGGAGGGGCTCAATAACAGATACGCAGTATTTT
TRBV7-2	TRBJ2-5	-	TRBD2	CASSLRRGGQETQYF	TGTGCCAGCAGCTTAAGGCGGGGGGGCCAAGAGACCCAGTACTTC
TRBV19	TRBJ1-6	-	-	CASSISATANSPLHF	TGTGCCAGTAGTATATCAGCGACAGCTAATTCACCCCTCCACTTT
TRBV5-8	TRBJ2-1	-	TRBD2	CASSLGVAGNAFF	TGTGCCAGCAGCTTGGGTGTAGCGGGGAATGCGTTCTTC
TRBV7-9	TRBJ2-2	-	TRBD1	CASSPRGQGNTGELFF	TGTGCCAGCAGCCCGAGGGGACAGGGGAACACCGGGGAGCTGTTTTTT
TRBV10-3	TRBJ1-2	-	-	CAISGYRDLTGYTF	TGTGCCATCAGTGGATACAGGGATCTGACTGGCTACACCTTC
TRBV7-2	TRBJ1-1	-	-	CASSFDRLNTEAFF	TGTGCCAGCAGCTTCGACAGGTTGAACACTGAAGCTTTCTTT
TRBV10-1	TRBJ1-1	-	-	CASSDRMAGIAEAFF	TGCGCCAGCAGTGATCGTATGGCGGGGATCGCTGAAGCTTTCTTT
TRBV12-5	TRBJ1-1	-	-	CASGLGGYTEAFF	TGTGCTAGTGGTTTGGGAGGGTACACTGAAGCTTTCTTT
TRBV5-4	TRBJ2-5	-	TRBD2	CASSLALAGGQETQYF	TGTGCCAGCAGCTTGGCCTTAGCGGGGGGCCAAGAGACCCAGTACTTC
TRBV6-5	TRBJ2-1	-	TRBD1	CASSYSRTGGPNEQFF	TGTGCCAGCAGTTACTCCCGGACAGGGGGTCCCAATGAGCAGTTCTTC
TRBV7-2	TRBJ1-1	-	-	CASSFDTNTEAFF	TGTGCCAGCAGCTTCGACACGAACACTGAAGCTTTCTTT
TRBV6-5	TRBJ2-1	-	TRBD1	CASSYLAGGNVNEQFF	TGTGCCAGCAGTTACTTGGCAGGGGGCAATGTGAATGAGCAGTTCTTC
TRBV6-2/TRBV6-3	TRBJ1-2	-	-	CASSYDTSYGYTF	TGTGCCAGCAGTTACGACACGAGCTATGGCTACACCTTC
TRBV9	TRBJ1-4	-	TRBD1	CASSGTGGREKLFF	TGTGCCAGCAGCGGGACAGGGGGTCGGGAAAAACTGTTTTTT
TRBV2	TRBJ2-7	-	TRBD1	CASSEAGTGVYEQYF	TGTGCCAGCAGTGAAGCAGGGACAGGGGTCTACGAGCAGTACTTC